This T cell receptor (beta chain) emerged from a study of shared clonotypes between healthy human individuals. Germline loops: CDR1 MNHEY, CDR2 SMNVEV (reference sequence). This CDR3 spans 15 amino acids. The junction had 8 bases not matched to a gene; V was cut back by 5 bases and J by 2 bases. Only in-frame clones appear in the TCRdb table, and some are missing; sequencing was by immunoSEQ multiplex PCR. Of roughly 2.2 million clones in the sample, over 90% were seen once. Sequencing was performed on naive CD4+ T cells from PBMCs. Subset described: CD45RA+ positively selected. The chain links TRBV27 to TRBJ2-5; 7 positions match TRBD1. The origin of this receptor is a man between 18 and 29 years old in good health. Some clones in this sample may be carry-over from other donors' samples. The CDR3 sequence is CASSQNRDRQETQYF. CDR3 coding DNA: TGTGCCAGCAGTCAGAACCGGGACAGACAAGAGACCCAGTACTTC.